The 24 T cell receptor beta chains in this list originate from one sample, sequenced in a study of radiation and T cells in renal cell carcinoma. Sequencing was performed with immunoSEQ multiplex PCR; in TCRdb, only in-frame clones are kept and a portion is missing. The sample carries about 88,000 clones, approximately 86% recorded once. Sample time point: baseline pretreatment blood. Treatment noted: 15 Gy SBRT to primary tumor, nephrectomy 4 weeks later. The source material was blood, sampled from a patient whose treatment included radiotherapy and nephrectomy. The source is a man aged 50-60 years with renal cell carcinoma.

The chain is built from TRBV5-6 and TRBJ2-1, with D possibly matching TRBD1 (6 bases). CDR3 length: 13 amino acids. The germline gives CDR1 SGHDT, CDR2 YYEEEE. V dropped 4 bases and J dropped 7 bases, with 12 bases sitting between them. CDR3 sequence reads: CASSNYRVNEQFF. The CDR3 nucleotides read TGTGCCAGCAGCAACTACAGGGTGAATGAGCAGTTCTTC.

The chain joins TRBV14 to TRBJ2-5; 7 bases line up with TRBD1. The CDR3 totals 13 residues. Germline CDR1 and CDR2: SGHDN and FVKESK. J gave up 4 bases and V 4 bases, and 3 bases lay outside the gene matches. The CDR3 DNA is TGTGCCAGCAGCCGAAACAGGGGAGAGACCCAGTACTTC. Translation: CASSRNRGETQYF.

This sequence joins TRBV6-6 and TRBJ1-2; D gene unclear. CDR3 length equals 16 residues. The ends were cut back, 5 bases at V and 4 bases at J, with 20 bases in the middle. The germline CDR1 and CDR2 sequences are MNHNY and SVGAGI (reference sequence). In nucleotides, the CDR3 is TGTGCCAGCAGTACCGGTGGGATAGTGTGGTTCTATGGCTACACCTTC. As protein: CASSTGGIVWFYGYTF.

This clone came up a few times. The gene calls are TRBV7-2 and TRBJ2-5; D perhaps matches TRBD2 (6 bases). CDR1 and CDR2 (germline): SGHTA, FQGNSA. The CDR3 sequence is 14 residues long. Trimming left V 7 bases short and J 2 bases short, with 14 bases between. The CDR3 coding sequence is TGTGCCAGCACCCGGGGTAGCGGTCAAGAGACCCAGTACTTC. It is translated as CASTRGSGQETQYF.

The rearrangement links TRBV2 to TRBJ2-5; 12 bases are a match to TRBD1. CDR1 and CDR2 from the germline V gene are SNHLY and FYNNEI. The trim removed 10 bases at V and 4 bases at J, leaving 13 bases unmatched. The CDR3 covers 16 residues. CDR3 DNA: TGTGCCACCTCTTCGATGGGACAGGGGGCTGCAGAGACCCAGTACTTC. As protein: CATSSMGQGAAETQYF.

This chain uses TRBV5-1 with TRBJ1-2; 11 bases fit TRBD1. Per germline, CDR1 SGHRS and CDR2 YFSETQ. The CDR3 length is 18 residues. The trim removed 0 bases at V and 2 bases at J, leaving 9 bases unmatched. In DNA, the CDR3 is TGCGCCAGCAGCTTGGCCCCGGACAGGGGGCTTACGAACTATGGCTACACCTTC. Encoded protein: CASSLAPDRGLTNYGYTF.

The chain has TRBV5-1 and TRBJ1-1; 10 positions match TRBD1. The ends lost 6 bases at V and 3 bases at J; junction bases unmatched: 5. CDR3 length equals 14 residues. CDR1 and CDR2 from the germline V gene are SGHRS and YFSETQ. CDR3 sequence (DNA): TGCGCCAGCACCAGACAGGGGGCGGACACTGAAGCTTTCTTT. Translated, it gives CASTRQGADTEAFF.

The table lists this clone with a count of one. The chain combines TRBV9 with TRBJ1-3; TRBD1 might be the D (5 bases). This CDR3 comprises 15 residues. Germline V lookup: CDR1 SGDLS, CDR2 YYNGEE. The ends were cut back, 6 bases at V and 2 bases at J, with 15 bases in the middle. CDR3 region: CASTMGPDTGNTIYF. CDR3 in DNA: TGTGCCAGCACCATGGGGCCGGATACTGGAAACACCATATATTTT.

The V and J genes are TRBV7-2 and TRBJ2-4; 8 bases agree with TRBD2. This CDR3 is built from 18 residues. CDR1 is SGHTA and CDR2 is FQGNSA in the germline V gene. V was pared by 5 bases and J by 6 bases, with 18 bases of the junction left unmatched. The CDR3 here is CASSPVGLASVVGNIQYF. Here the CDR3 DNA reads TGTGCCAGCAGCCCAGTAGGACTAGCCTCTGTCGTGGGAAACATTCAGTACTTC.

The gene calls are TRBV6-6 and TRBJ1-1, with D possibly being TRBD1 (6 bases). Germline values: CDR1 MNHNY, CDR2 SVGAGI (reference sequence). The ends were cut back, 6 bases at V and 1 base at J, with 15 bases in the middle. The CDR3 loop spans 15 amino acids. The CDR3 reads CASSLTGTKNTEAFF. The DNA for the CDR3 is TGTGCCAGCAGCCTGACCGGGACAAAGAACACTGAAGCTTTCTTT.

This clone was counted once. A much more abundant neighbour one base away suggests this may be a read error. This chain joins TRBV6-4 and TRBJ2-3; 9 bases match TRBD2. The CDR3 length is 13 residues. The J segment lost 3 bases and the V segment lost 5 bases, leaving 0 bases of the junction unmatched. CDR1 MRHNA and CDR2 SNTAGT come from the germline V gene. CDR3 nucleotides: TGTGCCAGCAGTAGCGGGAGGACAGATACGCAGTATTTT. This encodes CASSSGRTDTQYF.

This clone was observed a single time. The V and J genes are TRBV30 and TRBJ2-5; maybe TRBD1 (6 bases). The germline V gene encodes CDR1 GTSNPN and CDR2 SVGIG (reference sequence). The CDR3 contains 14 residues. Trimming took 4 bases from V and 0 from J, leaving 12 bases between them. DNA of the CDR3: TGTGCCTGGACAAAAACAGGGCACCAAGAGACCCAGTACTTC. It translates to CAWTKTGHQETQYF.

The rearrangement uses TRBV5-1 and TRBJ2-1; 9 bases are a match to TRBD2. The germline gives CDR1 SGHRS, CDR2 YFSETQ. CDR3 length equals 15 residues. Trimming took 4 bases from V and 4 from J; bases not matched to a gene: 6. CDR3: CASSPGGLAYNEQFF. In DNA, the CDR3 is TGCGCCAGCAGCCCGGGCGGACTAGCGTACAATGAGCAGTTCTTC.

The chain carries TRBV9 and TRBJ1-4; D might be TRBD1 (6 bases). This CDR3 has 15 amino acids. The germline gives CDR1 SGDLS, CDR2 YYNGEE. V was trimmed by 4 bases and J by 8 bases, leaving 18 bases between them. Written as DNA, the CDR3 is TGTGCCAGCAGCACTCAGGGGATTCCCTGGGAAAAACTGTTTTTT. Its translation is CASSTQGIPWEKLFF.

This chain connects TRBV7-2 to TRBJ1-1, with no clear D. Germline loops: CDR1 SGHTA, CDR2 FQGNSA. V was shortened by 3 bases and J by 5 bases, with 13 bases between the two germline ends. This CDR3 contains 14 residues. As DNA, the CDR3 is TGTGCCAGCAGCTTCGCGACACTGGGGACTGAAGCTTTCTTT. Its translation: CASSFATLGTEAFF.

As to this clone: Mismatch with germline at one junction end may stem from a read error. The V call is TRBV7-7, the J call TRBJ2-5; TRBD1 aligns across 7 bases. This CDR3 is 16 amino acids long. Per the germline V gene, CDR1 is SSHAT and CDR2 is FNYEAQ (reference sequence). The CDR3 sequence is CASSLGAGTAQETQYF. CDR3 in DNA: TGTGCTAGCAGCTTAGGTGCCGGGACAGCCCAAGAGACCCAGTACTTC.

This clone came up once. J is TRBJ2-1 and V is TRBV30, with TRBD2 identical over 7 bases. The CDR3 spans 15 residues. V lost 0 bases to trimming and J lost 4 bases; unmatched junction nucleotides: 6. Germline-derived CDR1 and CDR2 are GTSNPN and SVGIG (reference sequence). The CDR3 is CAWSVQAGGYNEQFF. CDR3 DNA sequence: TGTGCCTGGAGTGTACAGGCCGGGGGGTACAATGAGCAGTTCTTC.

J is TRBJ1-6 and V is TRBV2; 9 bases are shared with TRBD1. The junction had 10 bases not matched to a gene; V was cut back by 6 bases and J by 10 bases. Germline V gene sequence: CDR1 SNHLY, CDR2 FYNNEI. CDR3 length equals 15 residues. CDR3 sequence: CASREYGTGFSPLHF. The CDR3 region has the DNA TGTGCCAGCAGGGAATACGGGACAGGGTTCTCACCCCTCCACTTT.

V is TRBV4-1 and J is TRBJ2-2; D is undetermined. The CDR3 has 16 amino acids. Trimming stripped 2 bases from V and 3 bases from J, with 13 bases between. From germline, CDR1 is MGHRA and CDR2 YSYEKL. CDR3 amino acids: CASSQLDLIHTGELFF. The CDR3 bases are TGCGCCAGCAGCCAATTGGATCTTATTCACACCGGGGAGCTGTTTTTT.

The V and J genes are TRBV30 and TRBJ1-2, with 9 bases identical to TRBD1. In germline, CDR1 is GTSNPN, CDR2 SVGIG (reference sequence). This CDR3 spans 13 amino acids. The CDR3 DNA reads TGTGCTTCTCCCCGGACAGGGGTTGTGGGCTACACCTTC. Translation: CASPRTGVVGYTF.

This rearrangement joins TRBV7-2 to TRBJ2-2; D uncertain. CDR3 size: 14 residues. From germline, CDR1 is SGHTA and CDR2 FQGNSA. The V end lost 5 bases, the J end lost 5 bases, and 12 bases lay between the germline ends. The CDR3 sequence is CASSQNSGTGELFF. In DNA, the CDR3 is TGTGCCAGCAGCCAAAATTCCGGGACCGGGGAGCTGTTTTTT.

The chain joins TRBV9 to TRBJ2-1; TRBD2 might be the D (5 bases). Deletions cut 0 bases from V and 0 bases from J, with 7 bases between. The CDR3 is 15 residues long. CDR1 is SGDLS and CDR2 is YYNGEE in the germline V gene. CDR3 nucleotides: TGTGCCAGCAGCGTAGCCGGGGACTCCTACAATGAGCAGTTCTTC. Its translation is CASSVAGDSYNEQFF.

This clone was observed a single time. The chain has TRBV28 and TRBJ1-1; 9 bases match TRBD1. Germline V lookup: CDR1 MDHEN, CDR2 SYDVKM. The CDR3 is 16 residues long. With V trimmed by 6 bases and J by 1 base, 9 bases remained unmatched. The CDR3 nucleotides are TGTGCCAGCAGGGGTGGACAGGGGCCAGGGAACACTGAAGCTTTCTTT. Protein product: CASRGGQGPGNTEAFF.

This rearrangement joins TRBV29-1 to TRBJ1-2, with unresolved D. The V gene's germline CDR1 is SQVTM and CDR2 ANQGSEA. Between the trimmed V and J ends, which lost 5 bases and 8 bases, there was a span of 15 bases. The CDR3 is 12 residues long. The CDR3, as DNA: TGCAGCGTTTTAGACGGGTTTCGGGGCTACACCTTC. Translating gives CSVLDGFRGYTF.